This T cell receptor beta chain was sequenced for a study of beta chain features in type 1 diabetes. Study outcomes and limitations: Moderately but significantly shorter TCRB CDR3s were found in Type 1 diabetes patients in all four CD4+ subsets. Patients showed naive, central memory and Treg TCRB repertoires that appeared more similar than those of healthy donors. Since sequencing was performed on cDNA, cells with high TCR expression could be over-represented.

Blood was collected once per donor into heparin, averaging approximately 110 mL. Via the markers CD45RO/CCR7/CD25/CD127/CD95/CD27, stem cell-like memory, regulatory, central memory and naive CD4+ cells were sorted. Sequenced material consisted of expressed TCRB transcripts (all of the isolated RNA was reverse transcribed). Assay: immunoSEQ multiplex PCR; the TCRdb copy retains only in-frame clones and omits some. The sample lists hundreds of thousands of clones; about an eighth were seen once. This clone turned up a few times. The antigen is not known. The CDR3 length is 16 residues. In germline, CDR1 is SGHTA, CDR2 FQGNSA. Trimming removed 5 bases at V and 2 bases at J, with 17 bases between.

The sample taken for sequencing was naive CD4+ T cells from blood. This TCR was sampled from a man aged 18 to 35 with type 1 diabetes. This sequence joins TRBV7-2 and TRBJ2-3, with D perhaps TRBD1 (5 bases). CDR3 protein: CASSSRVGRLTDTQYF. Written as DNA, the CDR3 is TGTGCCAGCAGCAGCAGGGTTGGAAGACTCACAGATACGCAGTATTTT.